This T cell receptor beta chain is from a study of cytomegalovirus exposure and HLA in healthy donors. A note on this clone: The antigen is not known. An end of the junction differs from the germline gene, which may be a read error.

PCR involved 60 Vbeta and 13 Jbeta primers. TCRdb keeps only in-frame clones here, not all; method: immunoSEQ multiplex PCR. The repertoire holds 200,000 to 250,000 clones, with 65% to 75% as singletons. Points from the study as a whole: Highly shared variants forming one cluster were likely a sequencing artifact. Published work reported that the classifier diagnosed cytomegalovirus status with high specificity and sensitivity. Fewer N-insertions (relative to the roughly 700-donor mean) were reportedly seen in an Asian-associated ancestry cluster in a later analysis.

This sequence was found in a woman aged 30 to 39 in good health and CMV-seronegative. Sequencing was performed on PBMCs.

The CDR3 spells CASSRERTGGRVDF. The DNA of the CDR3 is TGTGCCAGCAGCCGCGAGAGGACAGGGGGCAGAGTGGACTTC. The rearrangement joins TRBV11-2 to TRBJ2-7; 11 bases fit TRBD1. This CDR3 is 14 amino acids long. Germline CDR1 reads SGHAT; CDR2 reads FQNNGV.